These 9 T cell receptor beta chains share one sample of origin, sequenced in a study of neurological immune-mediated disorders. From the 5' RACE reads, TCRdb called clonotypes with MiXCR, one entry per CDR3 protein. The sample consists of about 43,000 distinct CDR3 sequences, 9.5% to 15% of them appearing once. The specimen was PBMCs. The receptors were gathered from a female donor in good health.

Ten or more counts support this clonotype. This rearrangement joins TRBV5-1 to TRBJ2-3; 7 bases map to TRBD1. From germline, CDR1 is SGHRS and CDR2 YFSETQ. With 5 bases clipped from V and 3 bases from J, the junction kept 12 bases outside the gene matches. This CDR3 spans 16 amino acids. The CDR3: CASRVTGTAFTDTQYF. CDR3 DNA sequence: TGCGCCAGCAGAGTCACCGGGACAGCCTTTACAGATACGCAGTATTTT.

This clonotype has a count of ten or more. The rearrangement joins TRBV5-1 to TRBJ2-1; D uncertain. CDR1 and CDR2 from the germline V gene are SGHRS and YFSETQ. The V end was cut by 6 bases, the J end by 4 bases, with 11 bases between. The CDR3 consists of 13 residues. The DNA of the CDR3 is TGCGCCAGCACCCCCGACCCGTACAATGAGCAGTTCTTC. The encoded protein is CASTPDPYNEQFF.

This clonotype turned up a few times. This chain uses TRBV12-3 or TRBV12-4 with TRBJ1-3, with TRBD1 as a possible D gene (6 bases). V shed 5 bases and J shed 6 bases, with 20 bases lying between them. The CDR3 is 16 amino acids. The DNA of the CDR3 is TGTGCCAGCAGTGGACAGCCCAACTCTGCCTTAAACACCATATATTTT. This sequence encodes CASSGQPNSALNTIYF.

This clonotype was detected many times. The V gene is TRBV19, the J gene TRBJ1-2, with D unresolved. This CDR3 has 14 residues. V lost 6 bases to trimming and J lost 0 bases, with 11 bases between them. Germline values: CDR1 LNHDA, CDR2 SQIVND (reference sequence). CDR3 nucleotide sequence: TGTGCCAGTAGAGCGAGGGCCACTAACTATGGCTACACCTTC. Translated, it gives CASRARATNYGYTF.

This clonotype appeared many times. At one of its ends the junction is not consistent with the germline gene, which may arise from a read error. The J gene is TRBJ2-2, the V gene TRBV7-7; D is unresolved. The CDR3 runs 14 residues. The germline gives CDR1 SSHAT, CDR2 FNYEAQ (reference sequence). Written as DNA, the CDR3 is TGTGCTAGCAGGTTCGGAGCGAACACCGGGGAGCTGTTTTTT. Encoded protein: CASRFGANTGELFF.

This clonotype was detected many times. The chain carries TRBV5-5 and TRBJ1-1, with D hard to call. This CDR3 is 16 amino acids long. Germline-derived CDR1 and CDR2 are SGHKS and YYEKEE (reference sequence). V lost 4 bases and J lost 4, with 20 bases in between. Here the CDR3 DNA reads TGTGCCAGCAGCCCCGCGCCCATCCCGCGAGGCACTGAAGCTTTCTTT. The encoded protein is CASSPAPIPRGTEAFF.

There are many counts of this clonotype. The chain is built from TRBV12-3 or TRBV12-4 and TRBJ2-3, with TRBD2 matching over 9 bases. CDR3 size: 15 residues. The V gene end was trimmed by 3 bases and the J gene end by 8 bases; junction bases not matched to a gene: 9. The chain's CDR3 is CASSFRGLATSTQYF. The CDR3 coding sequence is TGTGCCAGCAGTTTTCGGGGACTAGCTACCTCTACGCAGTATTTT.

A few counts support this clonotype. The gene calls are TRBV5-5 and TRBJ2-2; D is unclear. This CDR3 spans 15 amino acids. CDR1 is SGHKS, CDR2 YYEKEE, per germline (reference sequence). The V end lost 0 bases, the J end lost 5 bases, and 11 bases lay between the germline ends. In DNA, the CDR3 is TGTGCCAGCAGCTTGGAAGATAGGAGAACCGGGGAGCTGTTTTTT. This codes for CASSLEDRRTGELFF.

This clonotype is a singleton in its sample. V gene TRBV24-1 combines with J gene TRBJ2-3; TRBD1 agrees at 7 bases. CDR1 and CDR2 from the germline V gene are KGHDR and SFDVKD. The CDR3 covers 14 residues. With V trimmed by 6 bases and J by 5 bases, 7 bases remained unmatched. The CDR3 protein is CATSRGQSGDTQYF. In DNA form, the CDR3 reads TGTGCCACCAGTCGGGGACAGTCAGGAGATACGCAGTATTTT.